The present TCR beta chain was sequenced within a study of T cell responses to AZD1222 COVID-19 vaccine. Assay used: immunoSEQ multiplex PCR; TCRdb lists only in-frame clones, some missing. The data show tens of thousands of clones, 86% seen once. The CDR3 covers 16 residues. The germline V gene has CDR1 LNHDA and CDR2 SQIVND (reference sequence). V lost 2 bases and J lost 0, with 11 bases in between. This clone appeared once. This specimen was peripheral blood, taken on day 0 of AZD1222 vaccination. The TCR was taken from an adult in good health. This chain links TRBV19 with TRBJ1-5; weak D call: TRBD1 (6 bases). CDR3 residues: CASSITGTRSNQPQHF. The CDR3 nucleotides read TGTGCCAGTAGTATAACCGGGACACGTAGCAATCAGCCCCAGCATTTT.